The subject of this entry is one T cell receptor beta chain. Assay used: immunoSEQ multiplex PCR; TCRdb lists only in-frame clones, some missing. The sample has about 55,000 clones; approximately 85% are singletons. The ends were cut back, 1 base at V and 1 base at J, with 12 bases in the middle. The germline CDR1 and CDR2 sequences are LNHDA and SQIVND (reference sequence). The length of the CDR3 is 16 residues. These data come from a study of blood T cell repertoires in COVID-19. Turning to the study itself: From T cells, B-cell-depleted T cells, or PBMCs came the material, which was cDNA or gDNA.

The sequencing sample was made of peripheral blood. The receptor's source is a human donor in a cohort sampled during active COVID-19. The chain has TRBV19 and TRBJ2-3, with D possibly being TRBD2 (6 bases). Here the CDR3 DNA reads TGTGCCAGTAGTATAGCGTCGGGGGTCGGCACAGATACGCAGTATTTT. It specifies CASSIASGVGTDTQYF.